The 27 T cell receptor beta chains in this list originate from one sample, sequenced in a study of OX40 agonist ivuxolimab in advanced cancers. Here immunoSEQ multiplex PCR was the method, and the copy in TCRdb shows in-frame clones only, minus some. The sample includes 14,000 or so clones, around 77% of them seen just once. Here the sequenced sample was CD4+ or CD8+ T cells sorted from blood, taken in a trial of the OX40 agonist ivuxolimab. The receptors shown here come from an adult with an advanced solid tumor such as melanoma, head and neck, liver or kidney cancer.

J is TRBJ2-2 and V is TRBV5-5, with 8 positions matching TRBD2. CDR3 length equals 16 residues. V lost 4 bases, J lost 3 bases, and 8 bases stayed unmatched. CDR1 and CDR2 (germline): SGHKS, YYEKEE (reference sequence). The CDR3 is CASSHPLGLDTGELFF. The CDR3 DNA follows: TGTGCCAGCAGCCATCCACTGGGACTAGACACCGGGGAGCTGTTTTTT.

CDR3 DNA: TGTGCCACCAGCAGAGTTGCAGGGGAAGGAACCTACGAGCAGTACTTC. Translation: CATSRVAGEGTYEQYF. This chain links TRBV15 with TRBJ2-7, with a weak D call TRBD1 (6 bases). The CDR3 is 16 amino acids. Germline values: CDR1 LNHNV, CDR2 YYDKDF (reference sequence). The ends were cut back, 1 base at V and 2 bases at J, with 15 bases in the middle.

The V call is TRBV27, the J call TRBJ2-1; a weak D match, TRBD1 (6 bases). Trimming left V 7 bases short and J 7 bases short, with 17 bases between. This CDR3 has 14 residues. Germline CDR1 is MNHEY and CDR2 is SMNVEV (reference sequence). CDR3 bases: TGTGCCAGCAACCCCGCCGGTAGGGGGAATGAGCAGTTCTTC. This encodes CASNPAGRGNEQFF.

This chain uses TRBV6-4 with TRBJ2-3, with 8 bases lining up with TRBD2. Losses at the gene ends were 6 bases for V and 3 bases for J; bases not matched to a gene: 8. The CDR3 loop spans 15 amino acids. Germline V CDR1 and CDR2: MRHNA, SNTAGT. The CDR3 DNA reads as TGTGCCAGCAGCGAAATAGCGGGAAGTACAGATACGCAGTATTTT. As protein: CASSEIAGSTDTQYF.

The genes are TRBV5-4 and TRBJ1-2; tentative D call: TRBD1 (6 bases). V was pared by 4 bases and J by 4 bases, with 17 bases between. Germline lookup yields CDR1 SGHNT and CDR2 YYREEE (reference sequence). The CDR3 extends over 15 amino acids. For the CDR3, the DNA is TGTGCCAGCAGCGGGGGGGCGTGGATGGGCTATGGCTACACCTTC. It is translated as CASSGGAWMGYGYTF.

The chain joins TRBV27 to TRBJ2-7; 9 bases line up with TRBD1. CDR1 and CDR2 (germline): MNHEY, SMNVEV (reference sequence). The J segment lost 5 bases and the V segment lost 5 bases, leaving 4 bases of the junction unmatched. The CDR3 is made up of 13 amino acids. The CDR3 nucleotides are TGTGCCAGCAGTGTGGGACAGGGCAACGAGCAGTACTTC. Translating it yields CASSVGQGNEQYF.

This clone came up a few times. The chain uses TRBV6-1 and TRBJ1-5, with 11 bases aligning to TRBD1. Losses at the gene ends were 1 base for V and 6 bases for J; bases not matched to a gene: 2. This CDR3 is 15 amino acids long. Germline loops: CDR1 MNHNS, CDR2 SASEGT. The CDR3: CASSEGTGGSQPQHF. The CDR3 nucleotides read TGTGCCAGCAGTGAAGGGACAGGGGGCAGTCAGCCCCAGCATTTT.

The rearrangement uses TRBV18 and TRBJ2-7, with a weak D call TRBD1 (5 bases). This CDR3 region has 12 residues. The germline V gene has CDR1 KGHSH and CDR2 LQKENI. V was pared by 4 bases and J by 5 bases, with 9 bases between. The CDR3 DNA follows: TGTGCCAGCTCACAGGGGTTGAACGAGCAGTACTTC. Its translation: CASSQGLNEQYF.

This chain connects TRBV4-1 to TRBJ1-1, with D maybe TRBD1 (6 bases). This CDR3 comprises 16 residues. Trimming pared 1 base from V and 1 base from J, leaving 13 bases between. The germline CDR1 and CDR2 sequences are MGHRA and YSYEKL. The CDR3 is CASSQGWGGANTEAFF. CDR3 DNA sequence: TGCGCCAGCAGCCAAGGTTGGGGGGGGGCGAACACTGAAGCTTTCTTT.

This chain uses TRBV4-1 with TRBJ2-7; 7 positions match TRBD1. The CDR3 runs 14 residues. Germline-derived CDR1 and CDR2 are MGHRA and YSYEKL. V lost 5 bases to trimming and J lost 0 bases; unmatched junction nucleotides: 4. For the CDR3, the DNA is TGCGCCAGCAGCAACAGACAGGGCTCCTACGAGCAGTACTTC. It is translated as CASSNRQGSYEQYF.

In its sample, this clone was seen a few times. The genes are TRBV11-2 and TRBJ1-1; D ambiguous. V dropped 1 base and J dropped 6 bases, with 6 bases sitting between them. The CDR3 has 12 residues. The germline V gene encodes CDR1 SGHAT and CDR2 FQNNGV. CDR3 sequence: CASSLGTAEAFF. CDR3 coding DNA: TGTGCCAGCAGCTTAGGGACGGCTGAAGCTTTCTTT.

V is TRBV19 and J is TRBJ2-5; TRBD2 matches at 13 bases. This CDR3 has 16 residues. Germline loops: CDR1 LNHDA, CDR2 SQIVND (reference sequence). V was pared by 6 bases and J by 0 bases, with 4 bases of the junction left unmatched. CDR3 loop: CASRGLAGEYQETQYF. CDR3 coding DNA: TGTGCCAGTAGAGGACTAGCGGGAGAGTACCAAGAGACCCAGTACTTC.

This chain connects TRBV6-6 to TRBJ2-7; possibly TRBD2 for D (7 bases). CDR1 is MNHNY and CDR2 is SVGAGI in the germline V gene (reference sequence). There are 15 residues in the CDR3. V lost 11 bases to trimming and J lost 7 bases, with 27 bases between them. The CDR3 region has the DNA TGTGCCCTGAGGGGGGGAGGGCCGATTTCAGGAGAGCAGTACTTC. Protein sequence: CALRGGGPISGEQYF.

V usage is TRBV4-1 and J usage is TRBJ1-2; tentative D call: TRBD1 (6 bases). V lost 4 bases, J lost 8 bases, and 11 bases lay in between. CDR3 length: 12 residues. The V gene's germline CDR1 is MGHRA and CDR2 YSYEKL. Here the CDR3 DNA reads TGCGCCAGCAGCCTGGACAGCCTAGGCTACACCTTC. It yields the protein CASSLDSLGYTF.

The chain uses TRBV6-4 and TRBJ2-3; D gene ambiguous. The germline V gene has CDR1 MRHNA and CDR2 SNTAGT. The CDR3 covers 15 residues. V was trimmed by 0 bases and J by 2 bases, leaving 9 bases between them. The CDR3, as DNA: TGTGCCAGCAGTGACTCGATTACAGACACAGATACGCAGTATTTT. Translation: CASSDSITDTDTQYF.

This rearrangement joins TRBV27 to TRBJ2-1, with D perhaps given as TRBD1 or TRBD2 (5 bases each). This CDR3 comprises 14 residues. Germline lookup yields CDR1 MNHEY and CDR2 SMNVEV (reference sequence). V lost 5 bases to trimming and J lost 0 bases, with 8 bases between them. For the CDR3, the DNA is TGTGCCAGCAGTGGGGGTAGCTCCTACAATGAGCAGTTCTTC. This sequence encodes CASSGGSSYNEQFF.

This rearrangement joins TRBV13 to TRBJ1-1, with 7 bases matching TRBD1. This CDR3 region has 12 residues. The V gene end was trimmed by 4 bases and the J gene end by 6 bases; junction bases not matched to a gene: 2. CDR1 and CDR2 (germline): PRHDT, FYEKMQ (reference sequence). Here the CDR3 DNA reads TGTGCCAGCAGCTCAAGGGGGCCTGAAGCTTTCTTT. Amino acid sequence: CASSSRGPEAFF. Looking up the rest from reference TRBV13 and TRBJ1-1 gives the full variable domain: AAGVIQSPRHLIKEKRETATLKCYPIPRHDTVYWYQQGPGQDPQFLISFYEKMQSDKGSIPDRFSAQQFSDYHSELNMSSLELGDSALYFCASSSRGPEAFFGQGTRLTVV.

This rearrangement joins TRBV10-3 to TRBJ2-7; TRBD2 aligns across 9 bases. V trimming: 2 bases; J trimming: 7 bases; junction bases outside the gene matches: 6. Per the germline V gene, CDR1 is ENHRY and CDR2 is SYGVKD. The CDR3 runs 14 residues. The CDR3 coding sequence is TGTGCCATCAGTGAGGGCGGGAGGGCTCAGGAGCAGTACTTC. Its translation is CAISEGGRAQEQYF.

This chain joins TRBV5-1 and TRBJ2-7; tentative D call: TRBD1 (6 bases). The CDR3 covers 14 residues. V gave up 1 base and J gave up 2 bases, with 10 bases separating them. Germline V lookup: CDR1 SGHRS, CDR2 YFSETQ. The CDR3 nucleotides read TGCGCCAGCAGCTTGCAGGGGTCCACCTACGAGCAGTACTTC. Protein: CASSLQGSTYEQYF.

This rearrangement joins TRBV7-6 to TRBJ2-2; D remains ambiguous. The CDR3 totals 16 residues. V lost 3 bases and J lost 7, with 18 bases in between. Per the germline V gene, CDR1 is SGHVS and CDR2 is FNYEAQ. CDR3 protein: CASSFVPRAVNGELFF. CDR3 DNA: TGTGCCAGCAGCTTCGTCCCCCGGGCAGTTAACGGGGAGCTGTTTTTT.

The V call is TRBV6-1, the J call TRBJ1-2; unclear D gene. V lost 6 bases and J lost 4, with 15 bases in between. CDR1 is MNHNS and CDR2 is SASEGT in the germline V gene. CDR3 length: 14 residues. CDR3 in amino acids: CASSPVEDLYGYTF. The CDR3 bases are TGTGCCAGCAGCCCGGTAGAGGACCTCTATGGCTACACCTTC.

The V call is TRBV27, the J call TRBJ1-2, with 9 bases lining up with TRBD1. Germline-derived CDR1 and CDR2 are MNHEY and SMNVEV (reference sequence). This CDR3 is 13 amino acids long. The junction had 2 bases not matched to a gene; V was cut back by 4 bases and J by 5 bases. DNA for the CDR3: TGTGCCAGCAGTTCACAGGGGGCGTATGGCTACACCTTC. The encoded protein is CASSSQGAYGYTF.

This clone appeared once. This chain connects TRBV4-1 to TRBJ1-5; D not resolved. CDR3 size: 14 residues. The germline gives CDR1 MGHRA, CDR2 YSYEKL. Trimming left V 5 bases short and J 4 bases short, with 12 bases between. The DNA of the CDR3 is TGCGCCAGCAGCGGCCAGCGAGGGAATCAGCCCCAGCATTTT. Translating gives CASSGQRGNQPQHF.

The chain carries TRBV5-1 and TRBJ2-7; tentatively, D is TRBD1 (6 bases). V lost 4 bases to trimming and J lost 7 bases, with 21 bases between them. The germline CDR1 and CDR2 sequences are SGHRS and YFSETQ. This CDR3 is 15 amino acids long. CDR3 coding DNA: TGCGCCAGCAGCGGAAGGGACACGGAAGGTGAAGAGCAGTACTTC. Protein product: CASSGRDTEGEEQYF.

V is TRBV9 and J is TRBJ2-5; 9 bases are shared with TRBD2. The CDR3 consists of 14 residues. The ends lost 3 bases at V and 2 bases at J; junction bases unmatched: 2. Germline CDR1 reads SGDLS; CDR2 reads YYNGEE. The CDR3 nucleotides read TGTGCCAGCAGCGACGCGGGGGGGCAAGAGACCCAGTACTTC. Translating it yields CASSDAGGQETQYF.

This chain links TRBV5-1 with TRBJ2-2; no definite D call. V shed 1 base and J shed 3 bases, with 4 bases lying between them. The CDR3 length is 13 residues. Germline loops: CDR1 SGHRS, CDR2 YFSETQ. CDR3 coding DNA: TGCGCCAGCAGCTTGTTGGACACCGGGGAGCTGTTTTTT. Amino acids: CASSLLDTGELFF.

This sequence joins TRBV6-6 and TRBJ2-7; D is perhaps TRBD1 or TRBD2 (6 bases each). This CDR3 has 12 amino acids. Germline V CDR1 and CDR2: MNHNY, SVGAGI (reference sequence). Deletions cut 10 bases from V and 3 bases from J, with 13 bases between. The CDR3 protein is CATLGGIYEQYF. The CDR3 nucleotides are TGTGCCACATTGGGGGGCATCTACGAGCAGTACTTC.